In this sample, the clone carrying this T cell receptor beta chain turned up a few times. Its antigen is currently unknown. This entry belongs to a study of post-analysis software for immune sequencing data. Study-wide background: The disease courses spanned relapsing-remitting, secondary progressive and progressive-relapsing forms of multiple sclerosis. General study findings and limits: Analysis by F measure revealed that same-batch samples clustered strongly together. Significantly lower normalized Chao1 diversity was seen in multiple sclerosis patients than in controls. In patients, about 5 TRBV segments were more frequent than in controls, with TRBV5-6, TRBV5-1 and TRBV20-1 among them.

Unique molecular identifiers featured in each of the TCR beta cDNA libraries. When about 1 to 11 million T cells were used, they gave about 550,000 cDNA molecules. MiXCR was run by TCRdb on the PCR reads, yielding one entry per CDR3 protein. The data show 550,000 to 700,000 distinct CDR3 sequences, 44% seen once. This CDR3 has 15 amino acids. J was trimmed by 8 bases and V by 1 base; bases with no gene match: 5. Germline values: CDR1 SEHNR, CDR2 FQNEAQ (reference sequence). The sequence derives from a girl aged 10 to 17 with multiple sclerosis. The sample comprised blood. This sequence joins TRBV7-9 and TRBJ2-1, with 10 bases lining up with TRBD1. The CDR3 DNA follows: TGTGCCAGCAGCTTAGAGGGGGACAGGGGCCATGAGCAGTTCTTC. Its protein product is CASSLEGDRGHEQFF.